A selection of T cell receptor beta chains follows, all from one sample in a study of T cell responses to AZD1222 COVID-19 vaccine. Some clones are missing from TCRdb's copy, which holds only in-frame ones; the method was immunoSEQ multiplex PCR. The sample yields 75,000 to 100,000 clones, about nine tenths seen once. The material sequenced was peripheral blood, taken on day 0 of AZD1222 vaccination. The receptors shown here come from an adult in good health. Each CDR3 is given with its conserved first and last residue. The D gene is left open where the match is weak. Size tells how often a clone was seen (once, few, many) or the class of an expanded clone, and some rows leave it out.

V gene	D gene	clone size	J gene	CDR3 DNA	CDR3 protein
TRBV27	TRBD1	few	TRBJ2-7	TGTGCCAGCAGCCGACAGGGGGCGACGAGAGAGCAGTACTTC	CASSRQGATREQYF
TRBV29-1	NA	NA	TRBJ1-1	TGCAGCGTTAAGGGGAACTCTAACACTGAAGCTTTCTTT	CSVKGNSNTEAFF
TRBV6-6	NA	NA	TRBJ2-2	TGTGCCAGCAGTTCCAACAGGGGAGGTGGCGGGGAGCTGTTTTTT	CASSSNRGGGGELFF
TRBV7-8	TRBD1	NA	TRBJ1-5	TGTGCCAGCAGCCCCGACAGGGTTTATAGCAATCAGCCCCAGCATTTT	CASSPDRVYSNQPQHF
TRBV3-1/TRBV3-2	TRBD1	NA	TRBJ1-4	TGTGCCAGCAGCCGGCAGGGGGCAGGGGAAAAACTGTTTTTT	CASSRQGAGEKLFF
TRBV6-2/TRBV6-3	NA	NA	TRBJ2-2	TGTGCCAGCAGTCTTTCAACCGGGGAGCTGTTTTTT	CASSLSTGELFF
TRBV28	TRBD1	NA	TRBJ1-3	TGTGCCAGCAGACGGACAGGGACGAGTGGAAACACCATATATTTT	CASRRTGTSGNTIYF
TRBV3-1/TRBV3-2	NA	NA	TRBJ1-2	TGTGCCAGCAGCCAAGAAGCCGGCGGCTACACCTTC	CASSQEAGGYTF
TRBV5-1	TRBD2	NA	TRBJ2-1	TGCGCCAGCAGTCCGACTAGCGGGAGGGCAGGGAATGAGCAGTTCTTC	CASSPTSGRAGNEQFF
TRBV10-2	NA	NA	TRBJ1-1	TGCGCCAGCAGGATTTCCACCCAGAACACTGAAGCTTTCTTT	CASRISTQNTEAFF
TRBV6-5	NA	NA	TRBJ2-7	TGTGCCAGCAGTTATGTATCTGGGGGGCGGGAGCAGTACTTC	CASSYVSGGREQYF
TRBV27	NA	NA	TRBJ2-3	TGTGCCAGCTGTAGCTCACGTCCCGGCCCAGATACGCAGTATTTT	CASCSSRPGPDTQYF
TRBV7-2	NA	NA	TRBJ1-2	TGTGCCAGCAGCTCCGACAGCTTCTATGGCTACACCTTC	CASSSDSFYGYTF
TRBV6-2/TRBV6-3	NA	NA	TRBJ2-1	TGTGCCAGCAGTTACGGTGGAGCCTCGTACAATGAGCAGTTCTTC	CASSYGGASYNEQFF
TRBV10-3	NA	NA	TRBJ1-1	TGTGCCATCAGTGAGAGGGGCCAGGAAGATGAAGCTTTCTTT	CAISERGQEDEAFF
TRBV27	TRBD2	NA	TRBJ2-3	TGTGCCAGCAGTTTAGGACTAGCGGAAGATACGCAGTATTTT	CASSLGLAEDTQYF
TRBV3-1/TRBV3-2	NA	NA	TRBJ1-2	TGTGCCAGCAGCCAAGAAGGGAGCTATGGCTACACCTTC	CASSQEGSYGYTF
TRBV7-9	TRBD1	NA	TRBJ2-1	TGTGCCAGCAGCTTAAACAGGGGAAGGGGAAGTGAGCAGTTCTTC	CASSLNRGRGSEQFF
TRBV27	TRBD1	NA	TRBJ2-7	TGTGCCAGCAGTAGGACAGGGGGCTTGTACGAGCAGTACTTC	CASSRTGGLYEQYF
TRBV5-6	TRBD1	NA	TRBJ2-7	TGTGCCAGCAGCTTCCCGACAGGGGTCCCCTACGAGCAGTACTTC	CASSFPTGVPYEQYF
TRBV28	NA	NA	TRBJ2-1	TGTGCCAGCAGTTTGGGACTCTCAACCTACAATGAGCAGTTCTTC	CASSLGLSTYNEQFF
TRBV28	NA	NA	TRBJ2-7	TGTGCCAGCAGTTTCAATTATGGGTACGAGCAGTACTTC	CASSFNYGYEQYF
TRBV28	NA	NA	TRBJ2-7	TGTGCCAGCAGTTCCCTGGGAGGGGACAGCATCTACGAGCAGTACTTC	CASSSLGGDSIYEQYF
TRBV7-3	TRBD2	NA	TRBJ2-4	TGTGCCAGCAGCTTAATGGCTAGCGGAGCCAAAAACATTCAGTACTTC	CASSLMASGAKNIQYF
TRBV7-9	NA	NA	TRBJ2-1	TGTGCCAGCAGCTACACTAGCATGACTGAGCAGTTCTTC	CASSYTSMTEQFF
TRBV10-3	NA	NA	TRBJ2-7	TGTGCCATCAGTGACGGCGTAGTGTACGAGCAGTACTTC	CAISDGVVYEQYF
TRBV5-4	TRBD2	NA	TRBJ2-7	TGTGCCAGCACTTCGGGACTAGCCTACGAGCAGTACTTC	CASTSGLAYEQYF
TRBV30	TRBD1	NA	TRBJ1-5	TGTGCCTGGGCCTCCGGGACAGGGTTTGGCAATCAGCCCCAGCATTTT	CAWASGTGFGNQPQHF
TRBV24-1	NA	NA	TRBJ2-3	TGTGCCACCAGTGACATGGGGACGGATCGTCGTGATACGCAGTATTTT	CATSDMGTDRRDTQYF
TRBV5-4	NA	NA	TRBJ1-6	TGTGCCAGCAGAACGGGACAAAGGGGGAATTCACCCCTCCACTTT	CASRTGQRGNSPLHF
TRBV4-1	NA	NA	TRBJ1-3	TGCGCCAGCAGCCTGGAGCCCGGAAACACCATATATTTT	CASSLEPGNTIYF
TRBV7-9	TRBD2	NA	TRBJ2-7	TGTGCCAGCAGCGCGAACGGACTAGCGGGGGGCTTGAAGCAGTACTTC	CASSANGLAGGLKQYF
TRBV2	NA	NA	TRBJ2-2	TGTGCCAGCAGTGAACCGGGACGGAACACCGGGGAGCTGTTTTTT	CASSEPGRNTGELFF
TRBV30	NA	NA	TRBJ2-3	TGTGCCTGGAGTGTAGTAGGAGGAAGCACAGATACGCAGTATTTT	CAWSVVGGSTDTQYF
TRBV2	NA	NA	TRBJ2-7	TGTGCCAGCAGGTCGGCCGAGCAGTACTTC	CASRSAEQYF
TRBV5-4	NA	NA	TRBJ1-1	TGTGCCAGCAGCTTGGCAGGGTTCGACACTGAAGCTTTCTTT	CASSLAGFDTEAFF
TRBV5-1	NA	NA	TRBJ1-6	TGCGCCAGCAGCTTGGACAGGGCACCCCTCCACTTT	CASSLDRAPLHF
TRBV7-2	NA	NA	TRBJ1-5	TGTGCCAGCAGCTTAGCGGCAAATAGCAATCAGCCCCAGCATTTT	CASSLAANSNQPQHF
TRBV7-8	TRBD1	NA	TRBJ1-2	TGTGCCAGCAGCCCACGGACAGGTGCTAACTATGGCTACACCTTC	CASSPRTGANYGYTF
TRBV28	TRBD1	once	TRBJ1-2	TGTGCCAGCAGTTCGGGACAGGGGGCGGGTGGCTACACCTTC	CASSSGQGAGGYTF
TRBV6-2/TRBV6-3	NA	NA	TRBJ2-7	TGTGCCAGCAGTCGGACGGGCGAGCAGTACTTC	CASSRTGEQYF
TRBV5-6	NA	few	TRBJ1-5	TGTGCCAGCAGCCTTGGGGCAGGTCCTAACCAGCCCCAGCATTTT	CASSLGAGPNQPQHF
TRBV7-3	NA	NA	TRBJ2-1	TGTGCCAGCAGCTACCGGGACGATGATGGGGAGCAGTTCTTC	CASSYRDDDGEQFF
TRBV9	TRBD2	NA	TRBJ2-7	TGTGCCAGCAGCGGGTGGGGGGGGACCGGGACCTCTTCCGAGCAGTACTTC	CASSGWGGTGTSSEQYF
TRBV7-8	NA	NA	TRBJ2-6	TGTGCCAGCCAGCCTCTAGCCGGGGCCAACGTCCTGACTTTC	CASQPLAGANVLTF
TRBV7-3	TRBD2	NA	TRBJ2-7	TGTGCCAGCAGCTATAGCGGGGATTCCTACGAGCAGTACTTC	CASSYSGDSYEQYF
TRBV19	NA	NA	TRBJ2-5	TGTGCCAGTAGCCATCCGGGACCAGGAGGGGAGACCCAGTACTTC	CASSHPGPGGETQYF
TRBV7-8	TRBD2	NA	TRBJ2-3	TGTGCCAGCAGCCACCGGCAGCGGGAGAGGTCAGATACGCAGTATTTT	CASSHRQRERSDTQYF
TRBV5-8	NA	NA	TRBJ2-7	TGTGCCAGCAGCTTGGGGCAGGGGTTCTCCTACGAGCAGTACTTC	CASSLGQGFSYEQYF
TRBV27	TRBD1	NA	TRBJ2-7	TGTGCCAGCAGTTTAGTGGGACAGGGTACCCCCGGGCAGTACTTC	CASSLVGQGTPGQYF
TRBV28	TRBD1	NA	TRBJ1-4	TGTGCCAGCGGGGGGGGACAGCCCTTTAAAAAACTGTTTTTT	CASGGGQPFKKLFF
TRBV6-5	TRBD1	NA	TRBJ2-7	TGTGCCAGCAGTTCACCCTCGGACAGGGGGTCCTACGAGCAGTACTTC	CASSSPSDRGSYEQYF
TRBV7-3	NA	NA	TRBJ1-1	TGTGCCAGCAGCGTCCAACCTCGGGAAATGAACACTGAAGCTTTCTTT	CASSVQPREMNTEAFF